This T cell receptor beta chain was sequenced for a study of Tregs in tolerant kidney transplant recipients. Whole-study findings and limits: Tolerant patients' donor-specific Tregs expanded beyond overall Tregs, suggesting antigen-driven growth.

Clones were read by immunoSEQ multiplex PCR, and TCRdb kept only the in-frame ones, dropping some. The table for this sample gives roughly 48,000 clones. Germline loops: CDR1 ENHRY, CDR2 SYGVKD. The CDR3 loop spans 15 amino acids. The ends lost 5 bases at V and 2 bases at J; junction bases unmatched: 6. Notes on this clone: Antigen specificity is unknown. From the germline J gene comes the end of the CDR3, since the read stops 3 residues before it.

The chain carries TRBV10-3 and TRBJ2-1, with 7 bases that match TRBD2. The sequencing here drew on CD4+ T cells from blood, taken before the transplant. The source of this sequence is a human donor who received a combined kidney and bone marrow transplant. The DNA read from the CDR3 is TGTGCCATCAGTACCCTAGCGGAAGCCTACAATGAG. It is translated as CAISTLAEAYNE. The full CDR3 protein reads CAISTLAEAYNEQFF.